The sequence of this TCR beta chain was determined in a study of CD8 T cells in ankylosing spondylitis. Whole-study findings and limits: Past research had described some motif variants in reactive arthritis synovial fluid and blood. Ankylosing spondylitis blood appeared to carry a characteristic TCR beta motif of under ten highly homologous variants. Disease-linked clones had a CD8+ phenotype and relatively low frequency in peripheral blood.

A note on this clonotype: The antigen remains unidentified.

The TCR beta libraries were generated through quantitative 5'-RACE incorporating molecular barcodes. TCRdb passed the 5' RACE reads through MiXCR, listing each CDR3 protein once. Found here are around 150,000 distinct CDR3 sequences, about a sixth of them singletons; the top ten hold roughly 8%. Germline V gives CDR1 ENHRY, CDR2 SYGVKD. V was trimmed by 3 bases and J by 1 base, leaving 11 bases between them. The CDR3 is 15 amino acids. The sequenced sample was blood, either unsorted or a sorted T cell fraction (not recorded which). This chain joins TRBV10-3 and TRBJ2-3; D is perhaps TRBD1 (6 bases). The origin of this receptor is a male donor with ankylosing spondylitis or in good health (not recorded which). The CDR3 reads CAISDPQGGTDTQYF. The CDR3 nucleotides read TGTGCCATCAGTGATCCACAGGGTGGCACAGATACGCAGTATTTT.